What follows are 20 T cell receptor beta chains derived from one specimen sequenced in a study of brain T cells in children with intractable seizures. TCRdb keeps only in-frame clones here, not all; method: immunoSEQ multiplex PCR. The table includes more than 40,000 clones, about 93% detected once. Source: peripheral blood, taken at surgery. The receptors were sampled from a girl aged 2-10 years with tuberous sclerosis and intractable seizures.

V and J are TRBV25-1 and TRBJ2-7; 8 bases are a match to TRBD1. Per the germline V gene, CDR1 is MGHDK and CDR2 is SYGVNS. Unmatched junction bases numbered 5, after V lost 4 bases and J lost 6 bases. The CDR3 is 13 residues long. The chain's CDR3 is CASSAKTGAEQYV. In DNA form, the CDR3 reads TGTGCCAGCAGTGCCAAGACAGGGGCCGAGCAGTACGTC.

The rearrangement uses TRBV3-1 (or the pseudogene TRBV3-2) and TRBJ1-3, with no clear D. CDR1 LGHDT and CDR2 YNNKEL come from the germline V gene (reference sequence). Trimming left V 0 bases short and J 0 bases short, with 9 bases between. The CDR3 sequence is 16 residues long. Here the CDR3 reads CASSQDPPSSGNTIYF. The CDR3 DNA reads TGTGCCAGCAGCCAAGATCCACCTAGCTCTGGAAACACCATATATTTT.

The DNA of the CDR3 is TGCAGCGTTACTACGGGGGGGCTTAATGAGCAGTTCTTC. Its translation: CSVTTGGLNEQFF. This rearrangement joins TRBV29-1 to TRBJ2-1; 8 positions match TRBD2. Losses at the gene ends were 5 bases for V and 7 bases for J; bases not matched to a gene: 7. This CDR3 is built from 13 residues. CDR1 and CDR2 (germline): SQVTM, ANQGSEA.

This clone was observed a single time. This sequence joins TRBV7-9 and TRBJ1-2; D remains ambiguous. V was pared by 4 bases and J by 4 bases, with 13 bases between. The CDR3 sequence is 14 residues long. Germline CDR1 SEHNR, CDR2 FQNEAQ (reference sequence). CDR3 DNA sequence: TGTGCCAGCAGCTCAACGGAGCATGCCTATGGCTACACCTTC. Translation: CASSSTEHAYGYTF.

This sequence joins TRBV28 and TRBJ1-5; D is ambiguous. This CDR3 region has 13 residues. V was cut by 6 bases and J by 7 bases, with 13 bases left in between. CDR1 MDHEN and CDR2 SYDVKM come from the germline V gene. CDR3 nucleotide sequence: TGTGCCAGCAGGCCACAGCTTTACCAGCCCCAGCATTTT. Amino acid sequence: CASRPQLYQPQHF.

The chain combines TRBV19 with TRBJ2-5; weak D call: TRBD1 (5 bases). Looked up from germline, CDR1 is LNHDA and CDR2 is SQIVND (reference sequence). Trimming removed 3 bases at V and 5 bases at J, with 10 bases between. CDR3 length: 13 amino acids. This chain's CDR3 is CASSMGLYETQYF. The CDR3 nucleotides read TGTGCCAGTAGTATGGGGCTTTATGAGACCCAGTACTTC. The variable domain in full, completed from reference TRBV19 and TRBJ2-5, reads DGGITQSPKYLFRKEGQNVTLSCEQNLNHDAMYWYRQDPGQGLRLIYYSQIVNDFQKGDIAEGYSVSREKKESFPLTVTSAQKNPTAFYLCASSMGLYETQYFGPGTRLLVL.

The chain employs TRBV5-1 and TRBJ2-5; D remains ambiguous. From germline, CDR1 is SGHRS and CDR2 YFSETQ. V was shortened by 0 bases and J by 1 base, with 4 bases between the two germline ends. CDR3 length: 13 residues. The chain's CDR3 is CASSLGGQETQYF. The CDR3 DNA reads TGCGCCAGCAGCTTGGGGGGCCAAGAGACCCAGTACTTC.

The genes are TRBV10-2 and TRBJ2-3; D gene unclear. Trimming shortened V by 7 bases and J by 2 bases, and 4 bases separated the two germline ends. CDR3 length equals 11 residues. The germline gives CDR1 WSHSY, CDR2 SAAADI. CDR3 bases: TGCGCCAGCACGGTCACAGATACGCAGTATTTT. Amino acid sequence: CASTVTDTQYF.

The chain employs TRBV30 and TRBJ2-2, with TRBD1 matching over 8 bases. The CDR3 contains 15 residues. J was trimmed by 3 bases and V by 5 bases; bases with no gene match: 8. CDR1 is GTSNPN and CDR2 is SVGIG in the germline V gene (reference sequence). The CDR3 nucleotides read TGTGCCTGGGGCAGGGGGCTAACGGACACCGGGGAGCTGTTTTTT. Its translation is CAWGRGLTDTGELFF.

The gene calls are TRBV6-5 and TRBJ1-4, with a weak D call TRBD1 (6 bases). Trimming removed 6 bases at V and 0 bases at J, with 8 bases between. Germline values: CDR1 MNHEY, CDR2 SVGAGI. The length of the CDR3 is 14 residues. CDR3: CASRGAATNEKLFF. The DNA for the CDR3 is TGTGCCAGCAGGGGGGCAGCAACTAATGAAAAACTGTTTTTT.

The table lists this clone with a few counts. CDR3 protein: CASSISLGGAYEQYF. The CDR3 DNA is TGTGCCAGCAGCATATCCCTAGGTGGGGCTTACGAGCAGTACTTC. The chain links TRBV2 to TRBJ2-7; TRBD1 is a possible D gene (5 bases). The CDR3 has 15 residues. Germline CDR1 and CDR2: SNHLY and FYNNEI. With 6 bases removed from V and 4 bases from J, the gap between germline ends came to 19 bases.

J is TRBJ1-1 and V is TRBV30; the D is unclear. This CDR3 spans 12 amino acids. The germline V and J ends were trimmed by 6 bases and 0 bases, with 8 bases remaining between them. Germline V CDR1 and CDR2: GTSNPN, SVGIG (reference sequence). CDR3 bases: TGTGCCTGTTTTCCAGTGAACACTGAAGCTTTCTTT. This translates into CACFPVNTEAFF.

V is TRBV4-2 and J is TRBJ1-5; D is possibly TRBD1 (5 bases). Looked up from germline, CDR1 is LGHNA and CDR2 is YNFKEQ. V gave up 0 bases and J gave up 6 bases, with 15 bases separating them. The CDR3 length is 16 residues. The CDR3 bases are TGTGCCAGCAGCCAAGAAAGCAATGGGGCCGGTCAGCCCCAGCATTTT. Translation gives CASSQESNGAGQPQHF.

This clone was counted once. V is TRBV18 and J is TRBJ2-7, with 7 nucleotides matching TRBD1. The CDR3 runs 15 residues. Germline CDR1 and CDR2: KGHSH and LQKENI. The trim removed 2 bases at V and 2 bases at J, leaving 6 bases unmatched. Here the CDR3 reads CASSPSRQGAYEQYF. The CDR3 DNA is TGTGCCAGCTCACCATCGCGTCAGGGGGCCTACGAGCAGTACTTC.

J is TRBJ2-7 and V is TRBV5-5; TRBD2 aligns across 9 bases. Losses at the gene ends were 4 bases for V and 2 bases for J; bases not matched to a gene: 10. This CDR3 contains 16 residues. Looked up from germline, CDR1 is SGHKS and CDR2 is YYEKEE (reference sequence). CDR3 bases: TGTGCCAGCAGCAGACCCAACTTAGCGGGGGCCTACGAGCAGTACTTC. Amino acid sequence: CASSRPNLAGAYEQYF. The full variable domain, in which reference TRBV5-5 and TRBJ2-7 provide the parts outside the CDR3, is DAGVTQSPTHLIKTRGQQVTLRCSPISGHKSVSWYQQVLGQGPQFIFQYYEKEERGRGNFPDRFSARQFPNYSSELNVNALLLGDSALYLCASSRPNLAGAYEQYFGPGTRLTVT.

The chain has TRBV18 and TRBJ2-7, with TRBD1 matching over 8 bases. CDR3 size: 13 residues. Germline V gene sequence: CDR1 KGHSH, CDR2 LQKENI. Trimming took 4 bases from V and 6 from J; bases not matched to a gene: 5. The CDR3 sequence is CASSRGTGSEQYV. The CDR3 bases are TGTGCCAGCTCACGGGGGACAGGCAGCGAGCAGTACGTC.

The CDR3 DNA follows: TGCGCCAGCAGCCCGCTCGGGCAGGGGAAGAAAGCCGGGGAGCTGTTTTTT. Translation: CASSPLGQGKKAGELFF. This chain links TRBV5-1 with TRBJ2-2, with D possibly being TRBD1 (6 bases). Germline V gene sequence: CDR1 SGHRS, CDR2 YFSETQ. The CDR3 has 17 residues. V lost 4 bases and J 6 bases, leaving 22 bases between the germline ends. Variable domain in full (rest from reference TRBV5-1 and TRBJ2-2): KAGVTQTPRYLIKTRGQQVTLSCSPISGHRSVSWYQQTPGQGLQFLFEYFSETQRNKGNFPGRFSGRQFSNSRSEMNVSTLELGDSALYLCASSPLGQGKKAGELFFGEGSRLTVL.

This rearrangement joins TRBV18 to TRBJ2-6; no clear D. The V gene lost 2 bases and the J gene lost 0 bases, with 14 bases spanning the gap. Germline CDR1 KGHSH, CDR2 LQKENI. The CDR3 consists of 18 residues. The CDR3: CASSPDGPSISGANVLTF. In DNA form, the CDR3 reads TGTGCCAGCTCACCAGACGGACCCTCCATCTCTGGGGCCAACGTCCTGACTTTC.

This clone was observed a single time. The chain employs TRBV18 and TRBJ1-2; 8 nucleotides match TRBD1. Germline lookup yields CDR1 KGHSH and CDR2 LQKENI. J gave up 4 bases and V 1 base, and 8 bases lay outside the gene matches. The length of the CDR3 is 16 residues. Here the CDR3 DNA reads TGTGCCAGCTCACCACTATCGGGACAGGATATCTATGGCTACACCTTC. It translates to CASSPLSGQDIYGYTF.

This rearrangement joins TRBV19 to TRBJ2-5; 8 positions agree with TRBD1. Germline V gives CDR1 LNHDA, CDR2 SQIVND (reference sequence). The trim removed 7 bases at V and 2 bases at J, leaving 3 bases unmatched. The CDR3 runs 13 residues. The CDR3 protein is CASIGQGQETQYF. Written as DNA, the CDR3 is TGTGCCAGTATCGGACAGGGACAAGAGACCCAGTACTTC.